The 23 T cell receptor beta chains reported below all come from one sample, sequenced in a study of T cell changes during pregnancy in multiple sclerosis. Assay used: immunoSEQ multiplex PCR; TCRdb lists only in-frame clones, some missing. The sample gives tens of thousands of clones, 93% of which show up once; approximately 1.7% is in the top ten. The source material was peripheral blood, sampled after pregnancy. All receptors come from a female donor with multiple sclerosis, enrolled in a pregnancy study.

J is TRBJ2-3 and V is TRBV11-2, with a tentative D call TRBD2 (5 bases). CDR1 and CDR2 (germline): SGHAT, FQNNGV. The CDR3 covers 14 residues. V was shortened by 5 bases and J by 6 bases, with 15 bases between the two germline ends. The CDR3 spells CASSVLGISDTQYF. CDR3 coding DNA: TGTGCCAGCAGCGTACTAGGGATTTCGGATACGCAGTATTTT.

The CDR3 here is CASSPPGKENTGELFF. CDR3 DNA: TGTGCCAGCAGCCCCCCCGGGAAGGAGAACACCGGGGAGCTGTTTTTT. V and J are TRBV11-2 and TRBJ2-2; possible D gene TRBD2, 5 bases. There are 16 residues in the CDR3. Deletions cut 5 bases from V and 1 base from J, with 14 bases between. CDR1 is SGHAT and CDR2 is FQNNGV in the germline V gene.

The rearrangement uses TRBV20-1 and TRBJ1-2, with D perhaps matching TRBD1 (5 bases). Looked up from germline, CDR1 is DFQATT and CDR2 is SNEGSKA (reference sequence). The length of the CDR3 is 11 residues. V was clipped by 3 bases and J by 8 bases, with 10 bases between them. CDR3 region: CSASRTSGYTF. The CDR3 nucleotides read TGCAGTGCTAGTAGGACATCCGGCTACACCTTC.

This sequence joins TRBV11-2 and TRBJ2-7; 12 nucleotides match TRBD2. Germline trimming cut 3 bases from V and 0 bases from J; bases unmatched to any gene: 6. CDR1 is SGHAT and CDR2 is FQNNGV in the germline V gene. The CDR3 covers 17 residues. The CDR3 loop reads CASSLRTSGKISYEQYF. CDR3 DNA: TGTGCCAGCAGCTTGCGGACTAGCGGGAAAATCTCCTACGAGCAGTACTTC. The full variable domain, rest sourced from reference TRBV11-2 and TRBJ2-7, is EAGVAQSPRYKIIEKRQSVAFWCNPISGHATLYWYQQILGQGPKLLIQFQNNGVVDDSQLPKDRFSAERLKGVDSTLKIQPAKLEDSAVYLCASSLRTSGKISYEQYFGPGTRLTVT.

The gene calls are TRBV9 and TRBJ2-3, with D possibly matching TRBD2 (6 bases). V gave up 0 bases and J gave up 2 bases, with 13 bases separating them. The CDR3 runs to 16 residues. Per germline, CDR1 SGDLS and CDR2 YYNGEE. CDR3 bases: TGTGCCAGCAGCGTAGACGGAGGGACTTCCACAGATACGCAGTATTTT. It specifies CASSVDGGTSTDTQYF.

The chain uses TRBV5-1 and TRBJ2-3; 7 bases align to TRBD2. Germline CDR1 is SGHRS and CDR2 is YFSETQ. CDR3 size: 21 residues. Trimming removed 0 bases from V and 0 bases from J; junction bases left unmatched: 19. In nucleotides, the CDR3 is TGCGCCAGCAGCTTGGTAGGGTTTCCTAGCGGAGATCTCACTAGCACAGATACGCAGTATTTT. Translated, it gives CASSLVGFPSGDLTSTDTQYF.

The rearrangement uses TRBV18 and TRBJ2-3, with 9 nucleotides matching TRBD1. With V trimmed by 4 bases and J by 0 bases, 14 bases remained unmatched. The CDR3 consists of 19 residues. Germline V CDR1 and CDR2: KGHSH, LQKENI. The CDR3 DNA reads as TGTGCCAGCTCACTCCTAATTCGGGACAGGGCCCTTAGCACAGATACGCAGTATTTT. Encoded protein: CASSLLIRDRALSTDTQYF.

Here the CDR3 reads CAGKLRLAGVVETQYF. The CDR3 nucleotides are TGTGCCGGGAAATTGAGACTAGCGGGAGTAGTAGAGACCCAGTACTTC. The chain couples TRBV19 to TRBJ2-5, with 12 positions matching TRBD2. V trimming: 11 bases; J trimming: 4 bases; junction bases outside the gene matches: 14. The germline CDR1 and CDR2 sequences are LNHDA and SQIVND (reference sequence). The CDR3 consists of 16 residues.

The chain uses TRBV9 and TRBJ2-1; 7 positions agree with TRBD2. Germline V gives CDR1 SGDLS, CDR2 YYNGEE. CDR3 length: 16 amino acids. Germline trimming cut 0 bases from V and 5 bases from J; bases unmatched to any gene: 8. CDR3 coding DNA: TGTGCCAGCAGCGTAGGGTTGAGCGGGAATAACAATGAGCAGTTCTTC. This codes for CASSVGLSGNNNEQFF.

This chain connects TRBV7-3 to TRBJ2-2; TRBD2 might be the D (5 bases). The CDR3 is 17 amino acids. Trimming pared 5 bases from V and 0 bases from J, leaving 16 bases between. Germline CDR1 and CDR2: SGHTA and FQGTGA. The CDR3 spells CASSHPLTRPNTGELFF. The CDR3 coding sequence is TGTGCCAGCAGCCACCCCCTCACTAGACCGAACACCGGGGAGCTGTTTTTT.

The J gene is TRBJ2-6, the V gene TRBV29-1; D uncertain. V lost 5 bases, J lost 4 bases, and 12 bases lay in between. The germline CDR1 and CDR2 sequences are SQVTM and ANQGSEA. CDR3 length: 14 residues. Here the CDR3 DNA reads TGCAGCGTTCCAGGCCGCCCCGGGGCCAACGTCCTGACTTTC. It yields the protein CSVPGRPGANVLTF.

CDR3 loop: CASRSIAGSTDTQYF. The CDR3 DNA sequence: TGTGCCAGCAGGTCGATAGCGGGGTCCACAGATACGCAGTATTTT. This sequence joins TRBV6-5 and TRBJ2-3; 8 bases agree with TRBD2. Germline V CDR1 and CDR2: MNHEY, SVGAGI. The CDR3 totals 15 residues. The V segment lost 6 bases and the J segment 2 bases; nucleotides outside the gene matches: 7.

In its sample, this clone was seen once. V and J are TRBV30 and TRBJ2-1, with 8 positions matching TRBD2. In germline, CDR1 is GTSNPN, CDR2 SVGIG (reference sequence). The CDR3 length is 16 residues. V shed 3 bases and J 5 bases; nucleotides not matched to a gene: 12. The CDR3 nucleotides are TGTGCCTGGAGCGGGCTAGCGGGTGGACCAAACAATGAGCAGTTCTTC. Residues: CAWSGLAGGPNNEQFF.

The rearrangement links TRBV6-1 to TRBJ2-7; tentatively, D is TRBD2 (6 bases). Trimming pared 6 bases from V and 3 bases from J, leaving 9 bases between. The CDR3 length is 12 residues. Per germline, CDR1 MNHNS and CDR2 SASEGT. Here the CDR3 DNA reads TGTGCCAGCAGACTAGCCTACTACGAGCAGTACTTC. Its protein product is CASRLAYYEQYF.

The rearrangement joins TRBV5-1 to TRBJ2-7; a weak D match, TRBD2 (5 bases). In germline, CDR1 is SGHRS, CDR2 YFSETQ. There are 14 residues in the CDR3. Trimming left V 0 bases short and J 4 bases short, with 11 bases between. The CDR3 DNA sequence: TGCGCCAGCAGCTTGGGCTCCGGGAAATACGAGCAGTACTTC. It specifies CASSLGSGKYEQYF.

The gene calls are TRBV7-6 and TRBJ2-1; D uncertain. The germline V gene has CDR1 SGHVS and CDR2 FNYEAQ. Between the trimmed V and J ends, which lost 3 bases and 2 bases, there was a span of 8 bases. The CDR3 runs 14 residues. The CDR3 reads CASSFRGAYNEQFF. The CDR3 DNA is TGTGCCAGCAGCTTCCGCGGAGCCTACAATGAGCAGTTCTTC. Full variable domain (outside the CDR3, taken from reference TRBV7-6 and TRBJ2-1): GAGVSQSPRYKVTKRGQDVALRCDPISGHVSLYWYRQALGQGPEFLTYFNYEAQQDKSGLPNDRFSAERPEGSISTLTIQRTEQRDSAMYRCASSFRGAYNEQFFGPGTRLTVL.

CDR3 region: CASVETGNTEAFF. Here the CDR3 DNA reads TGTGCTAGTGTCGAGACGGGGAACACTGAAGCTTTCTTT. The chain uses TRBV12-5 and TRBJ1-1, with D uncertain. Trimming shortened V by 7 bases and J by 1 base, and 10 bases separated the two germline ends. From germline, CDR1 is LGHNT and CDR2 FRNRAP. The CDR3 is 13 amino acids.

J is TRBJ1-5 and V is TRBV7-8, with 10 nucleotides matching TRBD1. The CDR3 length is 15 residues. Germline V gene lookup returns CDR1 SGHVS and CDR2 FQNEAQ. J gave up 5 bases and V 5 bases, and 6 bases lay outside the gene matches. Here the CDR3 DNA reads TGTGCCAGCAGCGCGGACAGGGGGATTTATCAGCCCCAGCATTTT. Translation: CASSADRGIYQPQHF.

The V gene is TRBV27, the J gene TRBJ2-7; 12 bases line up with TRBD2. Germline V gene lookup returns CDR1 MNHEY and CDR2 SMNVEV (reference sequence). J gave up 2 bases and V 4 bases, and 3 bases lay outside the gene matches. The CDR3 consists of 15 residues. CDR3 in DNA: TGTGCCAGCAGTTCTCTAGCGGGAGGGGCCTACGAGCAGTACTTC. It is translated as CASSSLAGGAYEQYF.

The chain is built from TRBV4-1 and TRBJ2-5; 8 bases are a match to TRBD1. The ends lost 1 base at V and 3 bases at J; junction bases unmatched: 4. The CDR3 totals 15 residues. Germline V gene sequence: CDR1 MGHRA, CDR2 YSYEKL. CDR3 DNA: TGCGCCAGCAGCCAAGTACAGGGGGTAGAAGAGACCCAGTACTTC. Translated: CASSQVQGVEETQYF.

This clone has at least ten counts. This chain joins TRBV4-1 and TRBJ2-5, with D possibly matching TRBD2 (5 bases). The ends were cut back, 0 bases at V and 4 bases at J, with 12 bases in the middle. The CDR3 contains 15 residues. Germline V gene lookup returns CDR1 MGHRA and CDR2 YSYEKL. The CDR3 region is CASSQEARAGETQYF. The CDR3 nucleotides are TGCGCCAGCAGCCAAGAGGCCCGGGCGGGAGAGACCCAGTACTTC.

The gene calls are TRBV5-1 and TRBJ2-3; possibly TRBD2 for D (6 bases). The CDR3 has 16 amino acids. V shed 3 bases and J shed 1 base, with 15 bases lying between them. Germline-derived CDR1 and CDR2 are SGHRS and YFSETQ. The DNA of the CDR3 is TGCGCCAGCAGCTCGGACGGGAGATCGGGCACAGATACGCAGTATTTT. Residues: CASSSDGRSGTDTQYF.

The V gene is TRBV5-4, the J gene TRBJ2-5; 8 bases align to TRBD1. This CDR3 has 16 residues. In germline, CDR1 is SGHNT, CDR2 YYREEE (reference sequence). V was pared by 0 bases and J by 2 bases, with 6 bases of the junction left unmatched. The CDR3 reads CASSLGQGRLQETQYF. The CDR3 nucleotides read TGTGCCAGCAGCTTGGGACAGGGGCGGTTACAAGAGACCCAGTACTTC.